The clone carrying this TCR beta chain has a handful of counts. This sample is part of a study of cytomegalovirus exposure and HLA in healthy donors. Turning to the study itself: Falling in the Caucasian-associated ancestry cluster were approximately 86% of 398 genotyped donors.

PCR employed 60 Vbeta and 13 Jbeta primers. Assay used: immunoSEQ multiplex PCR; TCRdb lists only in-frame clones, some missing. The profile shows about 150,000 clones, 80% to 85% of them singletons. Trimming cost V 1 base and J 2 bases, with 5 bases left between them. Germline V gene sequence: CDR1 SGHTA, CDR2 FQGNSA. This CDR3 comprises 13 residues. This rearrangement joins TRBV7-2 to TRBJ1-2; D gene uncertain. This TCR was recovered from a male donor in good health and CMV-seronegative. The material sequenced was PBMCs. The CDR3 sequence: CASSLGQNYGYTF. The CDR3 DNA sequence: TGTGCCAGCAGCTTAGGGCAGAACTATGGCTACACCTTC.